This T cell receptor (beta chain) comes out of a study of cytomegalovirus exposure and HLA in healthy donors. Use of 60 Vbeta and 13 Jbeta primers characterized the PCR. TCRdb's copy holds only in-frame clones and misses some; the assay was immunoSEQ multiplex PCR. The repertoire holds more than 95,000 clones, with about 80% as singletons. The CDR3 contains 15 residues. Germline-derived CDR1 and CDR2 are SGHDN and FVKESK. A note on this clone: A read error may produce the germline difference seen at one junction end.

The receptor comes from a man aged 25 to 40 in good health and CMV-seropositive. This chain connects TRBV14 to TRBJ2-4; D possibly corresponds to TRBD1 (6 bases). Sequenced input: PBMCs. CDR3 sequence reads: CASSQDRRDKNSQYF. The DNA for the CDR3 is TGTGCCAGCAGCCAAGATCGACGGGACAAAAACAGTCAGTACTTC.